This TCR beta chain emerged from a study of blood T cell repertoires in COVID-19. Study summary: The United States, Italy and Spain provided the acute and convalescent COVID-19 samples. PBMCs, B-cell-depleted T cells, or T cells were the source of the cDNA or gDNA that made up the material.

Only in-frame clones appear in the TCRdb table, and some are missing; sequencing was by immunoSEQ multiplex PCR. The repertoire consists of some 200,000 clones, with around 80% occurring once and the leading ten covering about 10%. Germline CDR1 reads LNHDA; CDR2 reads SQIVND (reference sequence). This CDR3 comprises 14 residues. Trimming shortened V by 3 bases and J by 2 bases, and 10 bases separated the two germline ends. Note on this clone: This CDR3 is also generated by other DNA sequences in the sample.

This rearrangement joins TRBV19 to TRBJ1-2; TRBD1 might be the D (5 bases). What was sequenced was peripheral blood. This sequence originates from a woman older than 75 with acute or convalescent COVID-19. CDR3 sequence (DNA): TGTGCCAGTAGTATCGGGGGGGACAACTATGGCTACACCTTC. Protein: CASSIGGDNYGYTF.